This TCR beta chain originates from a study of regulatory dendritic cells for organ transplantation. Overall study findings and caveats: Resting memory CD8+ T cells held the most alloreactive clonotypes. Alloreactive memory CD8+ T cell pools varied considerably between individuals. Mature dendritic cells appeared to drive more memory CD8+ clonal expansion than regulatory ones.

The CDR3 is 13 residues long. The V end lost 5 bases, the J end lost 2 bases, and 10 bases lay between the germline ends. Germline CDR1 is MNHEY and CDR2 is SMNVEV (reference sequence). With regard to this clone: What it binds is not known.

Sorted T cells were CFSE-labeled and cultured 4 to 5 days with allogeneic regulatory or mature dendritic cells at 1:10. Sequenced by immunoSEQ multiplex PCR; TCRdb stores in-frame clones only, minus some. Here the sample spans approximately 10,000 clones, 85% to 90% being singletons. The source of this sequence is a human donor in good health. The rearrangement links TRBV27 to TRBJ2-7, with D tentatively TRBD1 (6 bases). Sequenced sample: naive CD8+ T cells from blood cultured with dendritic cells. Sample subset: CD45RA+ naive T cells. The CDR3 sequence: CASSPGQTYEQYF. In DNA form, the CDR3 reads TGTGCCAGCAGTCCAGGACAGACCTACGAGCAGTACTTC.